The 13 T cell receptor beta chains reported below all come from one sample, sequenced in a study of blood T cell repertoires in COVID-19 (dated by TCRdb to 2018 to 2021). Library preparation employed the immunoSEQ multiplex PCR assay. As stored in TCRdb, this immuneACCESS dataset retains in-frame rearrangements with V and J assigned. A fraction of the clones does not appear; measured against another copy, unresolved V genes explain less than half of the discrepancy, and the remainder lacks a known reason. The sample table records more than 200,000 clones; roughly 84% of these occur just once. The top ten clonotypes cover 4% to 4.5% of the sample. Specimen: peripheral blood. These receptors were collected from a man aged 55 to 70 with acute or convalescent COVID-19.

This chain uses TRBV2 with TRBJ2-5; 9 nucleotides match TRBD1. This CDR3 has 15 residues. Germline trimming cut 6 bases from V and 4 bases from J; bases unmatched to any gene: 9. The germline gives CDR1 SNHLY, CDR2 FYNNEI. CDR3 in amino acids: CASSAGTGRRETQYF. CDR3 nucleotides: TGTGCCAGCAGCGCCGGGACAGGGAGACGAGAGACCCAGTACTTC. Filled out from reference TRBV2 and TRBJ2-5, the complete variable domain reads EPEVTQTPSHQVTQMGQEVILRCVPISNHLYFYWYRQILGQKVEFLVSFYNNEISEKSEIFDDQFSVERPDGSNFTLKIRSTKLEDSAMYFCASSAGTGRRETQYFGPGTRLLVL.

In its sample, this clone was seen a few times. This chain uses TRBV18 with TRBJ1-5, with D tentatively TRBD1 (5 bases). CDR1 and CDR2 from the germline V gene are KGHSH and LQKENI. Between the trimmed V and J ends, which lost 3 bases and 2 bases, there was a span of 11 bases. The CDR3 totals 15 residues. This CDR3 reads CASSPAGGGNQPQHF. The CDR3 DNA reads TGTGCCAGCTCACCGGCGGGAGGGGGCAATCAGCCCCAGCATTTT.

The J gene is TRBJ2-7, the V gene TRBV2; D possibly corresponds to TRBD1 (5 bases). This CDR3 contains 21 residues. Germline assignment: CDR1 SNHLY and CDR2 FYNNEI. V lost 6 bases, J lost 0 bases, and 33 bases lay in between. CDR3 sequence: CASSQRGAGGQTLRLSYEQYF. CDR3 nucleotides: TGTGCCAGCAGCCAAAGAGGAGCTGGCGGACAAACCTTACGACTCTCCTACGAGCAGTACTTC. Complete variable domain (other parts from reference TRBV2 and TRBJ2-7): EPEVTQTPSHQVTQMGQEVILRCVPISNHLYFYWYRQILGQKVEFLVSFYNNEISEKSEIFDDQFSVERPDGSNFTLKIRSTKLEDSAMYFCASSQRGAGGQTLRLSYEQYFGPGTRLTVT.

The genes are TRBV5-4 and TRBJ2-1; D ambiguous. V was trimmed by 4 bases and J by 6 bases, leaving 8 bases between them. The CDR3 totals 12 residues. The germline CDR1 and CDR2 sequences are SGHNT and YYREEE (reference sequence). The CDR3 DNA sequence: TGTGCCAGCAGCCTGTGGGCCAATGAGCAGTTCTTC. This codes for CASSLWANEQFF.

The genes are TRBV7-9 and TRBJ2-5; TRBD2 matches 9 bases. The CDR3 spans 16 residues. Germline V gene data show CDR1 as SEHNR and CDR2 as FQNEAQ (reference sequence). V was clipped by 4 bases and J by 3 bases; unmatched bases: 9. This chain's CDR3 is CASSYGAGGREETQYF. The CDR3 DNA follows: TGTGCCAGCAGCTATGGGGCAGGCGGGAGGGAAGAGACCCAGTACTTC.

As to this clone: Other DNA sequences in this sample translate to the same CDR3. V gene TRBV5-1 combines with J gene TRBJ1-1; perhaps TRBD1 as D (6 bases). Trimming left V 2 bases short and J 1 base short, with 9 bases between. The germline V gene has CDR1 SGHRS and CDR2 YFSETQ. The CDR3 consists of 14 residues. The CDR3 spells CASSFATGNTEAFF. The CDR3 nucleotides read TGCGCCAGCAGCTTTGCGACAGGGAACACTGAAGCTTTCTTT.

The rearrangement uses TRBV6-4 and TRBJ2-7; D perhaps matches TRBD2 (6 bases). With 5 bases removed from V and 4 bases from J, the gap between germline ends came to 15 bases. Germline CDR1 reads MRHNA; CDR2 reads SNTAGT. The length of the CDR3 is 14 residues. The CDR3, as DNA: TGTGCCAGCAGTCCCGGGGGTTCGGAATACGAGCAGTACTTC. Translated: CASSPGGSEYEQYF.

This chain links TRBV7-9 with TRBJ1-4, with 7 bases that match TRBD1. The germline gives CDR1 SEHNR, CDR2 FQNEAQ (reference sequence). J lost 7 bases, V lost 5 bases, and 13 bases had no gene match. This CDR3 has 16 amino acids. The CDR3 DNA is TGTGCCAGCAGCGCGTACAGGGGCATTAAGAGTGAAAAACTGTTTTTT. This translates into CASSAYRGIKSEKLFF.

The V call is TRBV6-5, the J call TRBJ1-5, with D possibly TRBD1 on 6 matching bases. The ends were cut back, 5 bases at V and 9 bases at J, with 20 bases in the middle. Germline loops: CDR1 MNHEY, CDR2 SVGAGI. The CDR3 contains 15 residues. The CDR3 DNA sequence: TGTGCCAGCAGTAGCCGGTGGACAGAGGATCTGCCCCAGCATTTT. It translates to CASSSRWTEDLPQHF.

The chain couples TRBV7-6 to TRBJ1-1; D remains unclear. Trimming removed 4 bases at V and 6 bases at J, with 9 bases between. Germline lookup yields CDR1 SGHVS and CDR2 FNYEAQ. The CDR3 length is 12 residues. This CDR3 is CASSSTRAEAFF. The CDR3 DNA follows: TGTGCCAGCAGCTCTACCCGGGCTGAAGCTTTCTTT.

The chain uses TRBV19 and TRBJ1-2; D not certain. V was trimmed by 3 bases and J by 5 bases, leaving 16 bases between them. CDR3 size: 15 residues. The germline V gene encodes CDR1 LNHDA and CDR2 SQIVND (reference sequence). The CDR3 DNA follows: TGTGCCAGTAGTATCACCCCGAGAGGGCGGTATGGCTACACCTTC. Its translation: CASSITPRGRYGYTF. Full variable domain (missing parts from reference TRBV19 and TRBJ1-2): DGGITQSPKYLFRKEGQNVTLSCEQNLNHDAMYWYRQDPGQGLRLIYYSQIVNDFQKGDIAEGYSVSREKKESFPLTVTSAQKNPTAFYLCASSITPRGRYGYTFGSGTRLTVV.

This clone has just a few counts. This chain uses TRBV11-2 with TRBJ1-5; TRBD1 might be the D (5 bases). The CDR3 length is 15 residues. Germline lookup yields CDR1 SGHAT and CDR2 FQNNGV. Trimming stripped 3 bases from V and 0 bases from J, with 9 bases between. CDR3 DNA: TGTGCCAGCAGCTTGACAGCTTATAGCAATCAGCCCCAGCATTTT. As protein: CASSLTAYSNQPQHF.

The rearrangement links TRBV5-6 to TRBJ2-7; 9 nucleotides line up with TRBD1. The junction had 7 bases not matched to a gene; V was cut back by 4 bases and J by 5 bases. This CDR3 region has 14 residues. CDR1 is SGHDT, CDR2 YYEEEE, per germline. This CDR3 reads CASSHGQGRNEQYF. Here the CDR3 DNA reads TGTGCCAGCAGCCACGGACAGGGGAGAAACGAGCAGTACTTC. Together with reference TRBV5-6 and TRBJ2-7, the CDR3 gives the full variable domain: DAGVTQSPTHLIKTRGQQVTLRCSPKSGHDTVSWYQQALGQGPQFIFQYYEEEERQRGNFPDRFSGHQFPNYSSELNVNALLLGDSALYLCASSHGQGRNEQYFGPGTRLTVT.